The 3 T cell receptor beta chains given below trace back to one sample, sequenced in a study of control samples from healthy donors and cancer patients. The table came from immunoSEQ multiplex PCR; TCRdb's copy has only in-frame clones and leaves some out. Of 90,000 to 130,000 clones listed, 82% are singletons. Sequencing was carried out using blood. The receptors were sampled from a man aged 18 to 29 in good health.

V is TRBV7-6 and J is TRBJ2-5; 13 nucleotides match TRBD2. The germline gives CDR1 SGHVS, CDR2 FNYEAQ. The CDR3 spans 15 residues. With 3 bases clipped from V and 5 bases from J, the junction kept 3 bases outside the gene matches. CDR3 in DNA: TGTGCCAGCAGCTTTGGACTAGCGGGGGAGGAGACCCAGTACTTC. It is translated as CASSFGLAGEETQYF.

The chain couples TRBV5-4 to TRBJ2-5, with 14 positions matching TRBD2. CDR3 size: 16 residues. Germline V CDR1 and CDR2: SGHNT, YYREEE (reference sequence). V was pared by 2 bases and J by 5 bases, with 5 bases of the junction left unmatched. The CDR3 is CASSLRGLAGAETQYF. CDR3 bases: TGTGCCAGCAGCTTACGGGGACTAGCGGGGGCGGAGACCCAGTACTTC.

This clone has just one count. CDR3 coding DNA: TGTGCCAGCAGCGTTTCCGGGGGGCCCACAGATACGCAGTATTTT. Its protein product is CASSVSGGPTDTQYF. The J gene is TRBJ2-3, the V gene TRBV9, with D tentatively TRBD2 (7 bases). CDR1 SGDLS and CDR2 YYNGEE come from the germline V gene. The CDR3 length is 15 residues. The ends were cut back, 2 bases at V and 2 bases at J, with 12 bases in the middle.